What follows are 8 T cell receptor beta chains derived from one specimen sequenced in a study of blood T cell repertoires in COVID-19. Sequenced by immunoSEQ multiplex PCR; TCRdb stores in-frame clones only, minus some. The table records about 92,000 clones, roughly nine tenths of them present only once. The source material was peripheral blood. These receptors were obtained from a woman in her sixties with COVID-19, enrolled during active disease.

The chain uses TRBV5-6 and TRBJ1-4; D call uncertain. Germline V gives CDR1 SGHDT, CDR2 YYEEEE. There are 17 residues in the CDR3. Trimming took 4 bases from V and 0 from J, leaving 16 bases between them. The CDR3: CASSHSHSYATNEKLFF. As DNA, the CDR3 is TGTGCCAGCAGCCATTCCCACAGCTATGCAACTAATGAAAAACTGTTTTTT.

The chain combines TRBV11-3 with TRBJ2-7, with 10 nucleotides matching TRBD1. The junction had 1 base not matched to a gene; V was cut back by 3 bases and J by 5 bases. Germline CDR1 is SGHNT and CDR2 is YENEEA. CDR3 length: 13 residues. The CDR3 sequence: CASSLGQGNEQYF. CDR3 nucleotide sequence: TGTGCCAGCAGCTTGGGACAGGGGAACGAGCAGTACTTC.

V gene TRBV10-3 combines with J gene TRBJ2-2; 7 bases fit TRBD1. Per germline, CDR1 ENHRY and CDR2 SYGVKD. CDR3 length: 16 residues. V dropped 2 bases and J dropped 0; count of bases not matched to a gene: 3. CDR3 sequence reads: CAISEDDRANTGELFF. CDR3 sequence (DNA): TGTGCCATCAGTGAGGACGACAGGGCGAACACCGGGGAGCTGTTTTTT.

This clone has a handful of counts. This chain links TRBV11-3 with TRBJ2-1; 10 positions agree with TRBD1. Trimming cost V 4 bases and J 6 bases; bases outside gene matches: 6. The CDR3 has 15 amino acids. Per germline, CDR1 SGHNT and CDR2 YENEEA. CDR3 sequence: CASSSGQGSTNEQFF. The CDR3 DNA reads TGTGCCAGCAGCTCGGGACAGGGGAGTACCAATGAGCAGTTCTTC.

The rearrangement joins TRBV5-6 to TRBJ2-2; 7 nucleotides match TRBD1. This CDR3 is 16 amino acids long. The junction had 6 bases not matched to a gene; V was cut back by 4 bases and J by 0 bases. Germline-derived CDR1 and CDR2 are SGHDT and YYEEEE. The CDR3 region has the DNA TGTGCCAGCAGCCACCTGGGACAGACGAACACCGGGGAGCTGTTTTTT. Encoded protein: CASSHLGQTNTGELFF.

This chain joins TRBV5-4 and TRBJ1-6, with D perhaps TRBD1 (5 bases). CDR1 SGHNT and CDR2 YYREEE come from the germline V gene (reference sequence). Trimming took 3 bases from V and 8 from J, leaving 12 bases between them. The CDR3 is 14 residues long. The CDR3, as DNA: TGTGCCAGCAGCTGGCAGGGAAAGGATTCACCCCTCCACTTT. It yields the protein CASSWQGKDSPLHF.

V and J are TRBV28 and TRBJ1-6; 8 bases line up with TRBD1. The length of the CDR3 is 14 residues. Germline V gene data show CDR1 as MDHEN and CDR2 as SYDVKM. V trimming: 8 bases; J trimming: 10 bases; junction bases outside the gene matches: 10. As DNA, the CDR3 is TGTGCCAGCGGCACACGCAGGGGGCGGTCACCCCTCCACTTT. Amino acids: CASGTRRGRSPLHF.

The chain uses TRBV18 and TRBJ1-5, with D possibly matching TRBD1 (6 bases). V was cut by 3 bases and J by 3 bases, with 12 bases left in between. This CDR3 is 15 amino acids long. Germline CDR1 is KGHSH and CDR2 is LQKENI. CDR3 coding DNA: TGTGCCAGCTCACCTCAGGACAGTTACAATCAGCCCCAGCATTTT. Its protein is CASSPQDSYNQPQHF.